This T cell receptor beta chain was identified in a study of chemoradiotherapy in HPV16-positive cancers. Overall study results and limits: The functional HPV-specific definition rests on just two HPV16-positive patients. During treatment, candidate HPV-specific clones and E7-related motifs expanded in tumor.

This CDR3 has 14 residues. CDR1 is SEHNR and CDR2 is FQNEAQ in the germline V gene (reference sequence). Germline trimming cut 4 bases from V and 3 bases from J; bases unmatched to any gene: 4. In regard to this clone: Its antigen is undetermined.

The table came from immunoSEQ multiplex PCR; TCRdb's copy has only in-frame clones and leaves some out. The sample contains roughly 9,100 clones, less than 75% of which appear only once. Repertoires were sampled repeatedly during chemoradiotherapy. The chain uses TRBV7-9 and TRBJ2-7, with 9 positions matching TRBD1. The TCR sequence derives from a human donor with HPV-associated anogenital cancer. The sample was collected from a patient who underwent chemoradiotherapy. The CDR3, as DNA: TGTGCCAGCAGCTCAGACAGGGGGAGCTACGAGCAGTACTTC. This encodes CASSSDRGSYEQYF. Based on the CDR3 plus reference TRBV7-9 and TRBJ2-7, the full variable domain is DTGVSQNPRHKITKRGQNVTFRCDPISEHNRLYWYRQTLGQGPEFLTYFQNEAQLEKSRLLSDRFSAERPKGSFSTLEIQRTEQGDSAMYLCASSSDRGSYEQYFGPGTRLTVT.